Below are 19 T cell receptor beta chains sequenced from a single sample in a study of graft-versus-host responses after intestinal transplantation. Clones were read by immunoSEQ multiplex PCR, and TCRdb kept only the in-frame ones, dropping some. Among some 40,000 clones, about 91% were seen once, and the ten largest hold about 4.6%. This sample comprised PBMCs, obtained 524 days after transplant. All receptors derive from a human patient who received an intestinal transplant, so some T cells may come from the graft donor.

This rearrangement joins TRBV4-3 to TRBJ2-7; 12 bases line up with TRBD2. J lost 0 bases, V lost 3 bases, and 0 bases had no gene match. CDR3 size: 15 residues. Germline V lookup: CDR1 LGHNA, CDR2 YSLEER. The CDR3 sequence is CASSQGLAGSYEQYF. CDR3 DNA sequence: TGCGCCAGCAGCCAGGGACTAGCGGGCTCCTACGAGCAGTACTTC.

This chain joins TRBV6-1 and TRBJ1-5, with D hard to call. CDR3 length: 13 residues. V shed 6 bases and J shed 3 bases, with 9 bases lying between them. CDR1 and CDR2 from the germline V gene are MNHNS and SASEGT. The CDR3 reads CASRARVNQPQHF. As DNA, the CDR3 is TGTGCCAGCAGAGCTAGGGTCAATCAGCCCCAGCATTTT.

V and J are TRBV11-2 and TRBJ1-2; D is possibly TRBD1 (5 bases). The CDR3 covers 13 residues. Between the trimmed V and J ends, which lost 1 base and 6 bases, there was a span of 9 bases. The V gene's germline CDR1 is SGHAT and CDR2 FQNNGV. CDR3 bases: TGTGCCAGCAGCTTAGTGCAGGGCGATGGCTACACCTTC. It is translated as CASSLVQGDGYTF.

The chain is built from TRBV9 and TRBJ2-7; 8 bases align to TRBD2. The CDR3 is made up of 15 amino acids. The J segment lost 4 bases and the V segment lost 0 bases, leaving 6 bases of the junction unmatched. Looked up from germline, CDR1 is SGDLS and CDR2 is YYNGEE. The DNA for the CDR3 is TGTGCCAGCAGCGTAGGGCGGGAGGCCAAGTACGAGCAGTACTTC. This translates into CASSVGREAKYEQYF.

This chain connects TRBV18 to TRBJ2-1; 12 positions agree with TRBD2. Germline trimming cut 4 bases from V and 7 bases from J; bases unmatched to any gene: 11. The CDR3 sequence is 17 residues long. Germline CDR1 and CDR2: KGHSH and LQKENI. The CDR3 loop reads CASSRPTSGSIWNEQFF. The CDR3 bases are TGTGCCAGCTCACGTCCGACTAGCGGGAGTATCTGGAATGAGCAGTTCTTC.

This clone was observed a handful of times. This chain uses TRBV5-1 with TRBJ2-5; no reliable D call. Germline CDR1 and CDR2: SGHRS and YFSETQ. The CDR3 loop spans 13 amino acids. The V end lost 0 bases, the J end lost 4 bases, and 7 bases lay between the germline ends. CDR3 in amino acids: CASSLDVGETQYF. For the CDR3, the DNA is TGCGCCAGCAGCTTGGATGTTGGAGAGACCCAGTACTTC.

The sample holds one count of this clone. The chain carries TRBV11-2 and TRBJ2-1, with 7 bases that match TRBD2. Trimming removed 5 bases from V and 4 bases from J; junction bases left unmatched: 11. The CDR3 has 16 amino acids. Germline-derived CDR1 and CDR2 are SGHAT and FQNNGV. The CDR3 spells CASSSGGRGTYNEQFF. The CDR3, as DNA: TGTGCCAGCAGCAGTGGCGGGAGAGGTACTTACAATGAGCAGTTCTTC.

The J gene is TRBJ2-7, the V gene TRBV27; 7 positions agree with TRBD1. This CDR3 comprises 16 residues. Germline CDR1 is MNHEY and CDR2 is SMNVEV (reference sequence). J lost 6 bases, V lost 2 bases, and 13 bases had no gene match. The CDR3 DNA sequence: TGTGCCAGCAGTTTAACAAACCGGGACAGCAGGTCCGAGCAGTACTTC. It yields the protein CASSLTNRDSRSEQYF.

J is TRBJ2-7 and V is TRBV11-2; a weak D match, TRBD2 (5 bases). Germline CDR1 SGHAT, CDR2 FQNNGV. V was clipped by 0 bases and J by 0 bases, with 12 bases between them. The CDR3 contains 16 residues. The CDR3 DNA reads as TGTGCCAGCAGCTTAGAGGGAGTCAGGTCCTCCTACGAGCAGTACTTC. It is translated as CASSLEGVRSSYEQYF.

The rearrangement joins TRBV27 to TRBJ2-3; 7 bases map to TRBD1. V dropped 6 bases and J dropped 4; count of bases not matched to a gene: 13. Germline V gene data show CDR1 as MNHEY and CDR2 as SMNVEV (reference sequence). The CDR3 spans 16 residues. The CDR3 DNA sequence: TGTGCCAGCAGACGACAGGGTGGAATTGAAGCAGATACGCAGTATTTT. Protein product: CASRRQGGIEADTQYF.

This rearrangement joins TRBV28 to TRBJ2-3; 7 bases agree with TRBD1. CDR1 and CDR2 (germline): MDHEN, SYDVKM. This CDR3 has 17 residues. V lost 1 base to trimming and J lost 0 bases; unmatched junction nucleotides: 7. For the CDR3, the DNA is TGTGCCAGCAGTTTATCAGCTACAGGGGACAGCACAGATACGCAGTATTTT. It encodes CASSLSATGDSTDTQYF.

The chain recombines TRBV19 with TRBJ2-7; maybe TRBD2 (6 bases). CDR3 length: 16 amino acids. Germline CDR1 is LNHDA and CDR2 is SQIVND (reference sequence). Trimming removed 8 bases from V and 3 bases from J, with 23 bases in between. CDR3 loop: CASELLGLEGYYEQYF. The CDR3 bases are TGTGCCAGTGAGTTATTGGGACTGGAGGGCTACTACGAGCAGTACTTC.

This chain uses TRBV19 with TRBJ1-5; the D is unclear. V dropped 6 bases and J dropped 2 bases, with 14 bases sitting between them. The length of the CDR3 is 15 residues. The germline V gene encodes CDR1 LNHDA and CDR2 SQIVND (reference sequence). DNA for the CDR3: TGTGCCAGTAGATGGAACGTCGGGGGCAATCAGCCCCAGCATTTT. Translating gives CASRWNVGGNQPQHF. Using reference TRBV19 and TRBJ1-5 for the parts outside the CDR3, the full variable domain is DGGITQSPKYLFRKEGQNVTLSCEQNLNHDAMYWYRQDPGQGLRLIYYSQIVNDFQKGDIAEGYSVSREKKESFPLTVTSAQKNPTAFYLCASRWNVGGNQPQHFGDGTRLSIL.

V is TRBV6-5 and J is TRBJ2-7; 10 bases map to TRBD2. Germline CDR1 reads MNHEY; CDR2 reads SVGAGI. The V segment lost 5 bases and the J segment 4 bases; nucleotides outside the gene matches: 2. CDR3 length: 13 amino acids. This CDR3 is CASSVTSGYEQYF. The CDR3 nucleotides read TGTGCCAGCAGTGTGACTAGCGGGTACGAGCAGTACTTC.

The genes are TRBV7-9 and TRBJ1-5; D ambiguous. Per germline, CDR1 SEHNR and CDR2 FQNEAQ (reference sequence). The CDR3 covers 13 residues. V was cut by 5 bases and J by 7 bases, with 12 bases left in between. The CDR3: CASSLKDVQPQHF. As DNA, the CDR3 is TGTGCCAGCAGCCTCAAGGACGTCCAGCCCCAGCATTTT.

The rearrangement uses TRBV2 and TRBJ2-7, with D unclear. This CDR3 spans 14 amino acids. The V end lost 4 bases, the J end lost 6 bases, and 16 bases lay between the germline ends. Germline V gene lookup returns CDR1 SNHLY and CDR2 FYNNEI. The CDR3 loop is CASSGSLGWVEQYF. CDR3 DNA: TGTGCCAGCAGTGGGAGTTTGGGGTGGGTCGAGCAGTACTTC.

The V call is TRBV10-3, the J call TRBJ2-5, with D possibly being TRBD1 (6 bases). The V end lost 4 bases, the J end lost 3 bases, and 12 bases lay between the germline ends. Germline CDR1 and CDR2: ENHRY and SYGVKD. The CDR3 has 14 residues. The CDR3 DNA reads TGTGCCATCAGTGTTCTTCCAGGGGAAGAGACCCAGTACTTC. Amino acid sequence: CAISVLPGEETQYF.

This chain joins TRBV5-1 and TRBJ2-1; 9 positions match TRBD1. The trim removed 4 bases at V and 10 bases at J, leaving 9 bases unmatched. Germline CDR1 and CDR2: SGHRS and YFSETQ. The CDR3 sequence is 14 residues long. This CDR3 is CASSGTGPLDEQFF. CDR3 DNA sequence: TGCGCCAGCAGCGGGACAGGGCCCCTAGACGAGCAGTTCTTC.

CDR3 sequence reads: CASSAGQLPENTIYF. The DNA for the CDR3 is TGTGCCAGCTCAGCTGGACAGCTCCCAGAAAACACCATATATTTT. This rearrangement joins TRBV18 to TRBJ1-3; possibly TRBD1 for D (6 bases). The CDR3 has 15 residues. Trimming pared 5 bases from V and 6 bases from J, leaving 17 bases between. From germline, CDR1 is KGHSH and CDR2 LQKENI.